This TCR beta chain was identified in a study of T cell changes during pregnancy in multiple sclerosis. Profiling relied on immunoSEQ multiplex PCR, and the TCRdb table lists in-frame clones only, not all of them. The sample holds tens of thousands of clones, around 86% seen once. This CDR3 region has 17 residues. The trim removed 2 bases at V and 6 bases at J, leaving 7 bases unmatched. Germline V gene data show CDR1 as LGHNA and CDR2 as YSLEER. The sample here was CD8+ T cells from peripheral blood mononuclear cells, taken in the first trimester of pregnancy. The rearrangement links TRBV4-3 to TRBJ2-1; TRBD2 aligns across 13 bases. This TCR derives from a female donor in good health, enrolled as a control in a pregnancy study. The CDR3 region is CASSQQPGLAGPNEQFF. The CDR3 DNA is TGCGCCAGCAGCCAACAACCGGGACTAGCGGGGCCCAATGAGCAGTTCTTC.